Presented here are 12 T cell receptor beta chains from one specimen sequenced in a study of blood T cell repertoires in COVID-19 (dated by TCRdb to 2020 to 2021). Libraries came from the immunoSEQ multiplex PCR assay. TCRdb holds this immuneACCESS table with in-frame rearrangements only. Some clones are missing; in checked studies, unresolved V genes explain under half, and the rest has no known cause. The sample table contains fewer than 300,000 clones; only one count was recorded for approximately 91% of them. The ten biggest clones cover approximately 2.4% of the sample. Input material: PBMCs or T cells enriched from blood (not recorded which). These receptors all come from a middle-aged woman with acute COVID-19.

This rearrangement joins TRBV5-8 to TRBJ1-5; maybe TRBD1 (6 bases). The CDR3 length is 14 residues. Trimming cost V 4 bases and J 3 bases, with 11 bases left between them. Germline CDR1 is SGHTS and CDR2 is YDEGEE. CDR3 bases: TGTGCCAGCAGCCCCGGACAGCCCAATCAGCCCCAGCATTTT. It specifies CASSPGQPNQPQHF.

V gene TRBV18 combines with J gene TRBJ1-6, with a tentative D call TRBD1 (5 bases). The length of the CDR3 is 15 residues. V gave up 4 bases and J gave up 10 bases, with 17 bases separating them. Germline CDR1 KGHSH, CDR2 LQKENI. CDR3 sequence (DNA): TGTGCCAGCTCACAGCTCGGACAAAGAGAGTCACCCCTCCACTTT. Protein product: CASSQLGQRESPLHF. The variable domain in full, completed from reference TRBV18 and TRBJ1-6, reads NAGVMQNPRHLVRRRGQEARLRCSPMKGHSHVYWYRQLPEEGLKFMVYLQKENIIDESGMPKERFSAEFPKEGPSILRIQQVVRGDSAAYFCASSQLGQRESPLHFGNGTRLTVT.

This clone was recorded at least ten times. The V gene is TRBV12-5, the J gene TRBJ1-3; D might be TRBD1 (5 bases). CDR1 is LGHNT, CDR2 FRNRAP, per germline. Deletions cut 4 bases from V and 0 bases from J, with 10 bases between. The CDR3 is 15 residues long. This chain's CDR3 is CASGSGAISGNTIYF. The CDR3, as DNA: TGTGCTAGTGGTTCTGGGGCGATCTCTGGAAACACCATATATTTT.

J is TRBJ1-5 and V is TRBV28; 7 nucleotides line up with TRBD1. CDR3 size: 15 residues. Germline CDR1 and CDR2: MDHEN and SYDVKM. Trimming cost V 6 bases and J 3 bases; bases outside gene matches: 8. For the CDR3, the DNA is TGTGCCAGCAGGCGCCGGGACAGCTACAATCAGCCCCAGCATTTT. Its protein product is CASRRRDSYNQPQHF.

The chain uses TRBV6-5 and TRBJ2-3; 10 nucleotides agree with TRBD2. Germline assignment: CDR1 MNHEY and CDR2 SVGAGI. The CDR3 is 15 residues long. With V trimmed by 8 bases and J by 2 bases, 7 bases remained unmatched. The CDR3 region has the DNA TGTGCCAGCTCTCTTAGCGGGAGGACCACAGATACGCAGTATTTT. As protein: CASSLSGRTTDTQYF.

V and J are TRBV5-1 and TRBJ1-4; a weak D match, TRBD1 (6 bases). Trimming removed 5 bases from V and 8 bases from J, with 13 bases in between. Germline V gives CDR1 SGHRS, CDR2 YFSETQ. The CDR3 contains 13 residues. The CDR3 DNA reads as TGCGCCAGCAGGGGAGGGGGAAGAGAAAAACTGTTTTTT. It yields the protein CASRGGGREKLFF. Based on the CDR3 plus reference TRBV5-1 and TRBJ1-4, the full variable domain is KAGVTQTPRYLIKTRGQQVTLSCSPISGHRSVSWYQQTPGQGLQFLFEYFSETQRNKGNFPGRFSGRQFSNSRSEMNVSTLELGDSALYLCASRGGGREKLFFGSGTQLSVL.

V and J are TRBV29-1 and TRBJ1-3; no firm D call. Germline V gene lookup returns CDR1 SQVTM and CDR2 ANQGSEA. This CDR3 comprises 11 residues. V lost 6 bases and J lost 4, with 7 bases in between. The CDR3 spells CSVRAGNTIYF. DNA for the CDR3: TGCAGCGTGCGGGCGGGAAACACCATATATTTT.

The gene calls are TRBV24-1 and TRBJ2-3; possible D gene TRBD2, 6 bases. V lost 7 bases and J 0 bases, leaving 7 bases between the germline ends. This CDR3 has 13 amino acids. Germline V gene data show CDR1 as KGHDR and CDR2 as SFDVKD. The CDR3 DNA sequence: TGTGCCACCAGCGGGACTAGCACAGATACGCAGTATTTT. Translating it yields CATSGTSTDTQYF.

The chain uses TRBV9 and TRBJ1-2; TRBD1 matches 7 bases. This CDR3 is 13 amino acids long. The J segment lost 8 bases and the V segment lost 3 bases, leaving 7 bases of the junction unmatched. The germline V gene has CDR1 SGDLS and CDR2 YYNGEE. The CDR3 spells CASSADRERGYTF. The CDR3 DNA reads TGTGCCAGCAGCGCCGACAGGGAGCGGGGCTACACCTTC. The variable domain in full, completed from reference TRBV9 and TRBJ1-2, reads DSGVTQTPKHLITATGQRVTLRCSPRSGDLSVYWYQQSLDQGLQFLIQYYNGEERAKGNILERFSAQQFPDLHSELNLSSLELGDSALYFCASSADRERGYTFGSGTRLTVV.

V is TRBV28 and J is TRBJ2-7, with 9 bases that match TRBD1. CDR3 size: 15 residues. Germline trimming cut 6 bases from V and 4 bases from J; bases unmatched to any gene: 10. The germline V gene has CDR1 MDHEN and CDR2 SYDVKM. The CDR3, as DNA: TGTGCCAGCAGGAATCGGGACAGGGTTTCTTACGAGCAGTACTTC. This encodes CASRNRDRVSYEQYF. Together with reference TRBV28 and TRBJ2-7, the CDR3 gives the full variable domain: DVKVTQSSRYLVKRTGEKVFLECVQDMDHENMFWYRQDPGLGLRLIYFSYDVKMKEKGDIPEGYSVSREKKERFSLILESASTNQTSMYLCASRNRDRVSYEQYFGPGTRLTVT.

This clone has a handful of counts. The same CDR3 also results from other DNA sequences found in this sample. The V gene is TRBV27, the J gene TRBJ2-7; 7 bases line up with TRBD1. J gave up 2 bases and V 11 bases, and 6 bases lay outside the gene matches. The CDR3 runs 12 residues. CDR1 is MNHEY and CDR2 is SMNVEV in the germline V gene (reference sequence). CDR3 DNA: TGTGCCTCGTGGGACAGTCCCTACGAGCAGTACTTC. Protein product: CASWDSPYEQYF.

The chain links TRBV6-5 to TRBJ1-2; 9 nucleotides line up with TRBD1. The germline V gene encodes CDR1 MNHEY and CDR2 SVGAGI. CDR3 length: 14 amino acids. Trimming at V came to 10 bases and at J to 10 bases, leaving 16 bases not matched to a gene. DNA of the CDR3: TGTGCCACCCCAAATTTAATAAGACAGGGGGACTACACCTTC. It is translated as CATPNLIRQGDYTF.